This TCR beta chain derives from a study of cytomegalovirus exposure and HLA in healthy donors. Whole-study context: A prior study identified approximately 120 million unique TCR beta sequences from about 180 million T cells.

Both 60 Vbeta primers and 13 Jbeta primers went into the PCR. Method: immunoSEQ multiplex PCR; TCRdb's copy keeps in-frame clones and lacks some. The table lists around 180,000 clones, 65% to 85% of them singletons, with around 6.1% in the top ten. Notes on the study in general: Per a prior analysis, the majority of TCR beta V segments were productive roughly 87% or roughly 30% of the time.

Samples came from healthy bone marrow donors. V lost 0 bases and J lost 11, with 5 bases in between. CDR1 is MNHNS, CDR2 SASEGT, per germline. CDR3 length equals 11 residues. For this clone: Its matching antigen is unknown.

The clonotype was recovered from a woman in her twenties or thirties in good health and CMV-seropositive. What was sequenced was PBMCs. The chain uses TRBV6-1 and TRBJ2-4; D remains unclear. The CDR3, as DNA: TGTGCCAGCAGTGAAGCGGCCTTTCAGTACTTC. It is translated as CASSEAAFQYF.